One sample yielded the 22 T cell receptor beta chains listed below, sequenced in a study of a mutant IDH1 vaccine in newly diagnosed glioma. Sequencing was performed with immunoSEQ multiplex PCR; in TCRdb, only in-frame clones are kept and a portion is missing. This table holds tens of thousands of clones, approximately 87% found once. The time point here: week 23, last vaccination. Each dose delivered 300 ug of mutant IDH1 20-mer peptide subcutaneously with imiquimod. The antigens of these receptors remain unknown. This sample comprised PBMCs, obtained from a glioma patient whose treatment included an IDH1 peptide vaccine. These receptors all stem from a man aged 35-49 years with glioma.

This chain uses TRBV19 with TRBJ1-2; no clear D. The germline V gene has CDR1 LNHDA and CDR2 SQIVND (reference sequence). V lost 4 bases, J lost 2 bases, and 5 bases lay in between. This CDR3 spans 12 amino acids. In DNA form, the CDR3 reads TGTGCCAGTAGTACTCTGAACTATGGCTACACCTTC. Translating it yields CASSTLNYGYTF.

The sample holds a few counts of this clone. The chain links TRBV18 to TRBJ2-5, with no clear D. V was cut by 5 bases and J by 2 bases, with 12 bases left in between. Per the germline V gene, CDR1 is KGHSH and CDR2 is LQKENI. The CDR3 has 14 residues. The CDR3 bases are TGTGCCAGCTCATCCTCGGGTTCACAAGAGACCCAGTACTTC. Its protein product is CASSSSGSQETQYF.

This chain joins TRBV27 and TRBJ2-7, with no clear D. V dropped 0 bases and J dropped 0 bases, with 9 bases sitting between them. The CDR3 has 15 residues. The germline V gene has CDR1 MNHEY and CDR2 SMNVEV (reference sequence). The CDR3 is CASSLSMGSSYEQYF. For the CDR3, the DNA is TGTGCCAGCAGTTTATCGATGGGTAGCTCCTACGAGCAGTACTTC.

The V gene is TRBV7-9, the J gene TRBJ1-1; no clear D. Trimming removed 5 bases at V and 4 bases at J, with 8 bases between. The germline CDR1 and CDR2 sequences are SEHNR and FQNEAQ (reference sequence). The CDR3 consists of 12 residues. This CDR3 reads CASSPRGTEAFF. The CDR3 DNA reads TGTGCCAGCAGCCCTAGAGGCACTGAAGCTTTCTTT.

The gene calls are TRBV6-5 and TRBJ2-1; tentative D call: TRBD2 (5 bases). The CDR3 has 15 residues. The germline gives CDR1 MNHEY, CDR2 SVGAGI. Trimming took off 6 bases at V and 9 bases at J, with 21 bases between the two ends. CDR3 sequence (DNA): TGTGCCAGCAGAACCCCCGGTAGCGACGTCGGTGAGCAGTTCTTC. Translated: CASRTPGSDVGEQFF.

The chain has TRBV10-3 and TRBJ2-7, with D unresolved. This CDR3 contains 16 residues. CDR1 ENHRY and CDR2 SYGVKD come from the germline V gene. The V end was cut by 7 bases, the J end by 2 bases, with 21 bases between. CDR3 sequence (DNA): TGTGCCATCAAGTCAGAGAGGTTGTATCCGGCCTACGAGCAGTACTTC. Protein: CAIKSERLYPAYEQYF.

The V call is TRBV4-3, the J call TRBJ2-7; maybe TRBD2 (5 bases). Germline V gene lookup returns CDR1 LGHNA and CDR2 YSLEER. Trimming pared 3 bases from V and 0 bases from J, leaving 9 bases between. CDR3 length: 14 residues. The chain's CDR3 is CASSQDWSSYEQYF. The CDR3 nucleotides read TGCGCCAGCAGCCAGGACTGGAGCTCCTACGAGCAGTACTTC.

The gene calls are TRBV29-1 and TRBJ2-7; D is ambiguous. The germline V and J ends were trimmed by 6 bases and 4 bases, with 10 bases remaining between them. Germline CDR1 is SQVTM and CDR2 is ANQGSEA. This CDR3 is built from 11 residues. For the CDR3, the DNA is TGCAGCGTAACGGCAGGATACGAGCAGTACTTC. It yields the protein CSVTAGYEQYF.

The V gene is TRBV14, the J gene TRBJ1-1, with 8 positions matching TRBD1. The CDR3 is 15 residues long. Germline V gene data show CDR1 as SGHDN and CDR2 as FVKESK. J was trimmed by 5 bases and V by 2 bases; bases with no gene match: 7. CDR3 bases: TGTGCCAGCAGCCAACACAGGGGGGTAAGAACTGAAGCTTTCTTT. It encodes CASSQHRGVRTEAFF.

This clone came up once. Its ends do not fully match the called genes, so a read error is possible. Other DNA sequences in the sample encode the same CDR3. The chain joins TRBV5-6 to TRBJ2-2; D tentatively reads TRBD1 or TRBD2 (5 bases each). Per germline, CDR1 SGHDT and CDR2 YYEEEE. The CDR3 is 18 amino acids. The DNA for the CDR3 is TGTGCCAGCAGCTCGGGGATGACCCTCTCCCTGGACACCGGGGAGTTGTTTTTT. It is translated as CASSSGMTLSLDTGELFF.

The chain carries TRBV6-5 and TRBJ1-5, with 9 positions matching TRBD1. J gave up 7 bases and V 6 bases, and 10 bases lay outside the gene matches. The CDR3 is made up of 15 amino acids. Per germline, CDR1 MNHEY and CDR2 SVGAGI. As DNA, the CDR3 is TGTGCCAGCAGGCCCTACACAGGGGGCGAGCAGCCCCAGCATTTT. It codes for CASRPYTGGEQPQHF.

This clone was seen a single time. The chain combines TRBV6-5 with TRBJ1-4; a possible D gene is TRBD1 (5 bases). Deletions cut 2 bases from V and 8 bases from J, with 12 bases between. The CDR3 extends over 14 amino acids. In germline, CDR1 is MNHEY, CDR2 SVGAGI. CDR3 DNA sequence: TGTGCCAGCAGTTACGTGGCAGGGAGGGAAAAACTGTTTTTT. Its translation: CASSYVAGREKLFF.

The genes are TRBV5-1 and TRBJ1-2, with D perhaps TRBD1 (6 bases). Per the germline V gene, CDR1 is SGHRS and CDR2 is YFSETQ. The CDR3 has 14 amino acids. The V end was cut by 0 bases, the J end by 4 bases, with 10 bases between. CDR3 in DNA: TGCGCCAGCAGCTTGGATGGGGGGGCCTATGGCTACACCTTC. Amino acid sequence: CASSLDGGAYGYTF.

V usage is TRBV14 and J usage is TRBJ2-5; D is possibly TRBD2 (5 bases). Germline lookup yields CDR1 SGHDN and CDR2 FVKESK. V gave up 5 bases and J gave up 6 bases, with 10 bases separating them. This CDR3 has 12 amino acids. In DNA form, the CDR3 reads TGTGCCAGCAGCGAGGGTTGGAAGACCCAGTACTTC. It translates to CASSEGWKTQYF.

The genes are TRBV5-1 and TRBJ2-7; 11 bases map to TRBD1. Trimming removed 0 bases from V and 8 bases from J; junction bases left unmatched: 4. The CDR3 extends over 14 amino acids. Per the germline V gene, CDR1 is SGHRS and CDR2 is YFSETQ. The CDR3 is CASSLGTGGRQQYF. CDR3 nucleotide sequence: TGCGCCAGCAGCTTGGGGACAGGGGGCCGTCAGCAGTACTTC.

The V call is TRBV19, the J call TRBJ1-5; no clear D. The V end lost 3 bases, the J end lost 3 bases, and 6 bases lay between the germline ends. Germline V gene data show CDR1 as LNHDA and CDR2 as SQIVND (reference sequence). This CDR3 spans 13 amino acids. The CDR3 region is CASSILFNQPQHF. Here the CDR3 DNA reads TGTGCCAGTAGTATTTTGTTCAATCAGCCCCAGCATTTT. The full variable domain, completed using reference TRBV19 and TRBJ1-5, is DGGITQSPKYLFRKEGQNVTLSCEQNLNHDAMYWYRQDPGQGLRLIYYSQIVNDFQKGDIAEGYSVSREKKESFPLTVTSAQKNPTAFYLCASSILFNQPQHFGDGTRLSIL.

This clone was picked up one time. This chain uses TRBV10-3 with TRBJ2-7; 7 bases agree with TRBD1. The V gene's germline CDR1 is ENHRY and CDR2 SYGVKD. The CDR3 totals 18 residues. The junction had 13 bases not matched to a gene; V was cut back by 0 bases and J by 2 bases. The CDR3 here is CAISESTSWDSQPYEQYF. CDR3 bases: TGTGCCATCAGTGAGTCGACAAGCTGGGACAGTCAGCCCTACGAGCAGTACTTC.

The rearrangement links TRBV4-1 to TRBJ2-7; 11 bases align to TRBD2. The CDR3 length is 15 residues. CDR1 is MGHRA and CDR2 is YSYEKL in the germline V gene. Trimming removed 4 bases from V and 2 bases from J; junction bases left unmatched: 4. CDR3 residues: CASSLSSGRTYEQYF. The DNA of the CDR3 is TGCGCCAGCAGCCTATCTAGCGGGAGGACCTACGAGCAGTACTTC.

The rearrangement links TRBV7-9 to TRBJ2-7, with D perhaps matching TRBD2 (6 bases). This CDR3 contains 13 residues. Trimming shortened V by 5 bases and J by 7 bases, and 15 bases separated the two germline ends. Germline assignment: CDR1 SEHNR and CDR2 FQNEAQ (reference sequence). This CDR3 reads CASSPRGTWEQYF. The CDR3 bases are TGTGCCAGCAGCCCCCGCGGGACTTGGGAGCAGTACTTC.

The chain uses TRBV2 and TRBJ2-3, with D tentatively TRBD2 (6 bases). Between the trimmed V and J ends, which lost 6 bases and 4 bases, there was a span of 11 bases. This CDR3 spans 13 amino acids. Germline V CDR1 and CDR2: SNHLY, FYNNEI. CDR3 loop: CASRRLGPDTQYF. CDR3 DNA sequence: TGTGCCAGCAGAAGACTAGGGCCAGATACGCAGTATTTT.

V gene TRBV7-9 combines with J gene TRBJ2-5; D might be TRBD1 or TRBD2, each matching 6 bases. Looked up from germline, CDR1 is SEHNR and CDR2 is FQNEAQ (reference sequence). V lost 5 bases and J lost 5, with 12 bases in between. The CDR3 loop spans 13 amino acids. CDR3 region: CASSVRGRETQYF. The CDR3 DNA is TGTGCCAGCAGCGTACGGGGGCGGGAGACCCAGTACTTC.

This chain uses TRBV28 with TRBJ1-5; 9 bases align to TRBD1. V lost 6 bases to trimming and J lost 5 bases; unmatched junction nucleotides: 11. Germline values: CDR1 MDHEN, CDR2 SYDVKM. The CDR3 covers 16 residues. This CDR3 is CASRRGLDRGDQPQHF. Written as DNA, the CDR3 is TGTGCCAGCAGGAGGGGCTTGGACAGGGGTGATCAGCCCCAGCATTTT. Looking up the rest from reference TRBV28 and TRBJ1-5 gives the full variable domain: DVKVTQSSRYLVKRTGEKVFLECVQDMDHENMFWYRQDPGLGLRLIYFSYDVKMKEKGDIPEGYSVSREKKERFSLILESASTNQTSMYLCASRRGLDRGDQPQHFGDGTRLSIL.